The sequence of this T cell receptor beta chain was determined in a study of T cell responses to AZD1222 COVID-19 vaccine. Study summary: Second-dose schedules of about 4 or about 12 weeks were combined.

Some clones are missing from TCRdb's copy, which holds only in-frame ones; the method was immunoSEQ multiplex PCR. The profile shows 100,000 or so clones, approximately 86% of them singletons. Notes on the study in general: White British ancestry dominated among donors, who included more females, and clonal diversity was possibly underestimated. The study sampled repertoires only after the peak T cell response.

Germline V gene data show CDR1 as SGHTA and CDR2 as FQGNSA. This CDR3 is 14 amino acids long. The germline V and J ends were trimmed by 6 bases and 4 bases, with 12 bases remaining between them. Worth noting for this clone: As yet, its antigen is unknown.

This clonotype originated in an adult in good health. This sample comprised peripheral blood, obtained on day 0 of AZD1222 vaccination. The chain has TRBV7-2 and TRBJ2-2, with D tentatively TRBD1 (6 bases). CDR3 sequence reads: CASRTGTRTGELFF. In nucleotides, the CDR3 is TGTGCCAGCAGGACCGGGACACGCACCGGGGAGCTGTTTTTT.